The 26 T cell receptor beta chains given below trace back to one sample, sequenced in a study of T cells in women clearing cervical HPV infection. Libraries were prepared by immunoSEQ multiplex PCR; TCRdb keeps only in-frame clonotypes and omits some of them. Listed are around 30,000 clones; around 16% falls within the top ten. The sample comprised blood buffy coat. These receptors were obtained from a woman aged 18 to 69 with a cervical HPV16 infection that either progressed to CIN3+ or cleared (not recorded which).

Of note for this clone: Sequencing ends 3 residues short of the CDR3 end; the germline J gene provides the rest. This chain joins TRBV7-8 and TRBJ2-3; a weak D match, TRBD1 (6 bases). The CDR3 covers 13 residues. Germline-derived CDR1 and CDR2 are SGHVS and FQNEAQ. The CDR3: CASSSYWGQPQYF. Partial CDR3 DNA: TGTGCCAGCAGCTCTTATTGGGGGCAGCCG.

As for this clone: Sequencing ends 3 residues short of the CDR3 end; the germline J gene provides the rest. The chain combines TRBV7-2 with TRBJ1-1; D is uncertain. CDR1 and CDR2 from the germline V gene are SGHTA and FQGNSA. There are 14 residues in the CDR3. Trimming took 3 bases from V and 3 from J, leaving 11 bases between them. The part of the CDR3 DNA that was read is TGTGCCAGCAGCTTTGACACCCTGTACACTGAA. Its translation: CASSFDTLYTE. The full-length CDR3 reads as CASSFDTLYTEAFF. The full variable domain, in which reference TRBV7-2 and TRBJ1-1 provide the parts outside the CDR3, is GAGVSQSPSNKVTEKGKDVELRCDPISGHTALYWYRQSLGQGLEFLIYFQGNSAPDKSGLPSDRFSAERTGGSVSTLTIQRTQQEDSAVYLCASSFDTLYTEAFFGQGTRLTVV.

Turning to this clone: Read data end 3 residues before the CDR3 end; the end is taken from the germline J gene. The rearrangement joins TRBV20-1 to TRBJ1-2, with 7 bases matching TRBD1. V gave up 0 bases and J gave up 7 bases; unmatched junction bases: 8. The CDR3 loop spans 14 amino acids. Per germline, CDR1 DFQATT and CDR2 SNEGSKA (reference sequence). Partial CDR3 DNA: TGCAGTGCTAGAGAGGTAGACAGGGAGGGTGGC. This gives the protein CSAREVDREGG. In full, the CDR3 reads CSAREVDREGGYTF.

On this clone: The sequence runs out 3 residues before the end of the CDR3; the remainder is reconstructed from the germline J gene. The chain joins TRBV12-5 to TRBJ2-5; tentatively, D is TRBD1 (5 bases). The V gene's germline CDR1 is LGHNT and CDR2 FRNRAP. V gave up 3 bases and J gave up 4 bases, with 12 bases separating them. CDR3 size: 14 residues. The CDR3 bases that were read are TGTGCTAGTGGTTTCGGCCCCAGGGTAGAGACC. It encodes CASGFGPRVET. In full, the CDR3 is CASGFGPRVETQYF. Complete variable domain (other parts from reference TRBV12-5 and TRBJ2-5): DARVTQTPRHKVTEMGQEVTMRCQPILGHNTVFWYRQTMMQGLELLAYFRNRAPLDDSGMPKDRFSAEMPDATLATLKIQPSEPRDSAVYFCASGFGPRVETQYFGPGTRLLVL.

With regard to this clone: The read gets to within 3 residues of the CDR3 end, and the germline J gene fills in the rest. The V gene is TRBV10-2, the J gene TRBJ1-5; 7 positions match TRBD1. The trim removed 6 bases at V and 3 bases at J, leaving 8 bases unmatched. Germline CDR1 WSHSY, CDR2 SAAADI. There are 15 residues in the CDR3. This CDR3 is CASRRQGADNQPQHF. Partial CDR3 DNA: TGCGCCAGCAGGCGACAGGGCGCCGACAATCAGCCC.

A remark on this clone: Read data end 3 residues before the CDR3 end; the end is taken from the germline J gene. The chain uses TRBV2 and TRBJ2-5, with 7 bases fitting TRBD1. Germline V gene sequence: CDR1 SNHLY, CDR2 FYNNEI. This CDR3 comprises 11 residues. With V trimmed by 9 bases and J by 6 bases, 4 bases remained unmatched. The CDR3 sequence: CASDREQTQYF. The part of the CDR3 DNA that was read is TGTGCCAGTGACAGGGAACAGACC.

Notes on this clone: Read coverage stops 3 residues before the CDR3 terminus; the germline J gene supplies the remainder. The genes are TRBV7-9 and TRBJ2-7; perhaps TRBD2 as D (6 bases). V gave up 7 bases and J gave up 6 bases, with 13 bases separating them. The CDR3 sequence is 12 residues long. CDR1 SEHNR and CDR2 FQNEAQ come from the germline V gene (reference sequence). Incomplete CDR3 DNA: TGTGCCAGCAACGTTCGGGGGAGCGAG. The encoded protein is CASNVRGSE. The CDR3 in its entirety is CASNVRGSEQYF. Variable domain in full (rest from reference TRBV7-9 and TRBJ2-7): DTGVSQNPRHKITKRGQNVTFRCDPISEHNRLYWYRQTLGQGPEFLTYFQNEAQLEKSRLLSDRFSAERPKGSFSTLEIQRTEQGDSAMYLCASNVRGSEQYFGPGTRLTVT.

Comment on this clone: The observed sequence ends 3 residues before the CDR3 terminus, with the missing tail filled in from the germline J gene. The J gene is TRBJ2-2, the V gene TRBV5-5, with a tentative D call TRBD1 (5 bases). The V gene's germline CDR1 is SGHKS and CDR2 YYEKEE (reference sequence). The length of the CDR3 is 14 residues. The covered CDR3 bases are TGTGCCAGCAGCCACAGGACCTCGAATGAAAAG. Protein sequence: CASSHRTSNEK. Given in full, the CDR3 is CASSHRTSNEKLFF.

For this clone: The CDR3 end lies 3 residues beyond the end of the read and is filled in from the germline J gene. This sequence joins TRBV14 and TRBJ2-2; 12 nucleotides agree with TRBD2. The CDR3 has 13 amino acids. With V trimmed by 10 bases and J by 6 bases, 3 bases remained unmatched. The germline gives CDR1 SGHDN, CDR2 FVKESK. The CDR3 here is CATLAGGPGELFF. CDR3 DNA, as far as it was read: TGTGCCACACTAGCGGGGGGTCCCGGGGAG.

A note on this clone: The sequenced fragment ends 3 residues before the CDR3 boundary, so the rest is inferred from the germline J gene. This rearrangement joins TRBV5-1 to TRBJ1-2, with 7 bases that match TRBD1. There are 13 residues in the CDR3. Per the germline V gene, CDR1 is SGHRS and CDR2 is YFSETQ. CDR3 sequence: CASSLTGEVSYTF. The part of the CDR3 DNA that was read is TGCGCCAGCAGCTTGACAGGGGAGGTTAGC.

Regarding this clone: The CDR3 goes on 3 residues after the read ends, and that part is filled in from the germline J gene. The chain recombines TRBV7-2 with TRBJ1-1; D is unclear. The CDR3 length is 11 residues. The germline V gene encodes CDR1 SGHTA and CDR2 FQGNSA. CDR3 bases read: TGTGCCAGCACCTGGGCCCAGGAG. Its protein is CASTWAQE. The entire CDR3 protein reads CASTWAQEAFF.

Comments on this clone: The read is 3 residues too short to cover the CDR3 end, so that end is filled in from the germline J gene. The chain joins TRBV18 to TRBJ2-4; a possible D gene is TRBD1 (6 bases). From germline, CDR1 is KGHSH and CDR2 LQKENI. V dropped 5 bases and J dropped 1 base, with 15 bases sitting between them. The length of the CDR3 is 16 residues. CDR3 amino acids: CASSAKDSLAKNIQYF. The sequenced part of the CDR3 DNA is TGTGCCAGCTCAGCTAAGGACAGCTTGGCCAAAAACATT.

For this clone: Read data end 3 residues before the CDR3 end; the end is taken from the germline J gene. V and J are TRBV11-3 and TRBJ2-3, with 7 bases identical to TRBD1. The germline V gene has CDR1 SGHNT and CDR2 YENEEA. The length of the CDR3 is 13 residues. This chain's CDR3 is CASSPQGPLTQYF. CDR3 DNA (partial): TGTGCCAGCAGCCCACAGGGGCCTCTAACG.

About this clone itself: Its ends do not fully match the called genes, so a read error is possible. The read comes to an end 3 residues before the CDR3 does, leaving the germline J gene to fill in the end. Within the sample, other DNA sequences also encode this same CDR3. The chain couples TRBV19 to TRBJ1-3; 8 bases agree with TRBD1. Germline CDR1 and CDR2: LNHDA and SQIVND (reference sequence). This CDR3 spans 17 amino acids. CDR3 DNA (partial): TGTGCCAGTAGTCCCAGGGACAGGCAAGGGTTTGGAAACACA. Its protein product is CASSPRDRQGFGNT. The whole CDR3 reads CASSPRDRQGFGNTIYF.

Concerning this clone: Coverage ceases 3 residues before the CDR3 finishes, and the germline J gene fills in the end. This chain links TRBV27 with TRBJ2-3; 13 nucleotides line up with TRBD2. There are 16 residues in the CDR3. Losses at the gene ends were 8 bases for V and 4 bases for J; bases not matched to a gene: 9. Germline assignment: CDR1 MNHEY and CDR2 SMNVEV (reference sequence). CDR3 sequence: CASGPWTSGGSDTQYF. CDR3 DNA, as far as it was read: TGTGCCAGCGGCCCCTGGACTAGCGGGGGTTCAGATACG.

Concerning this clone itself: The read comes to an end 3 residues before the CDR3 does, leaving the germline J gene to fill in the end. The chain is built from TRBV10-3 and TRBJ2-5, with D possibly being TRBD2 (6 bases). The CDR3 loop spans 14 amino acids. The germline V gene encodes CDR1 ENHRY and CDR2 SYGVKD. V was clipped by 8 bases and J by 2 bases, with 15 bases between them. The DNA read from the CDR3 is TGTGCCATCGCGGGGCAGGGAGAGCAAGAGACC. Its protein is CAIAGQGEQET. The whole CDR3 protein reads CAIAGQGEQETQYF.

The sequenced part of the CDR3 DNA is TGCGCCAGCAGCTCCCTCCGACAGGGCCGAGGGACC. Protein: CASSSLRQGRGT. The whole CDR3 protein is CASSSLRQGRGTQYF. The gene calls are TRBV5-1 and TRBJ2-5; 7 nucleotides align to TRBD1. The read falls 3 residues short of the CDR3 end, and the missing part is taken from the germline J gene. This CDR3 region has 15 residues. The germline CDR1 and CDR2 sequences are SGHRS and YFSETQ. The trim removed 3 bases at V and 7 bases at J, leaving 12 bases unmatched. Filled out from reference TRBV5-1 and TRBJ2-5, the complete variable domain reads KAGVTQTPRYLIKTRGQQVTLSCSPISGHRSVSWYQQTPGQGLQFLFEYFSETQRNKGNFPGRFSGRQFSNSRSEMNVSTLELGDSALYLCASSSLRQGRGTQYFGPGTRLLVL.

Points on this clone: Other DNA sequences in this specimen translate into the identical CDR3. CDR3 DNA (partial): TGTGCCAGCTTCGACATCCACTCTGGAAACACC. Translated, it gives CASFDIHSGNT. Given in full, the CDR3 is CASFDIHSGNTIYF. The chain couples TRBV19 to TRBJ1-3; D remains unclear. The sequenced fragment ends 3 residues before the CDR3 boundary, so the rest is inferred from the germline J gene. Trimming took 9 bases from V and 0 from J, leaving 12 bases between them. CDR1 and CDR2 (germline): LNHDA, SQIVND (reference sequence). This CDR3 region has 14 residues.

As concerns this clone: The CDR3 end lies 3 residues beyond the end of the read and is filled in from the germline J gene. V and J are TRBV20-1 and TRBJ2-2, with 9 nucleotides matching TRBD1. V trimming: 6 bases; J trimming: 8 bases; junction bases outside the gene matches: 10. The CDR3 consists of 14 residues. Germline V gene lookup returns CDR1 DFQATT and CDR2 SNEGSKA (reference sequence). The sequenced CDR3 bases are TGCAGTGCCAGGGGGGGGACAGGGAAAGGGGAG. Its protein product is CSARGGTGKGE. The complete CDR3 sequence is CSARGGTGKGELFF.

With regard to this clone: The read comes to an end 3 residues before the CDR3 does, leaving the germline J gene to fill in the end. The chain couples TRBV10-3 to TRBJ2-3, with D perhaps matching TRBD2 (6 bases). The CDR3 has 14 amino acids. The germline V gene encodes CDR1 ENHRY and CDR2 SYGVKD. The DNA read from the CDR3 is TGTGCCATCGCGGGGCAGGGAGAGCAAGAGACG. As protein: CAIAGQGEQET. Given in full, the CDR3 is CAIAGQGEQETQYF.

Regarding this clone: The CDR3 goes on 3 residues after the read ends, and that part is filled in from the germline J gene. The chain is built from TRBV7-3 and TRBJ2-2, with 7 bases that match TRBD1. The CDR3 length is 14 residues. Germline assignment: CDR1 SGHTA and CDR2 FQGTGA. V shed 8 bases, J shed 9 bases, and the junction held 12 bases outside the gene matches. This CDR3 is CASSGTAEHRELFF. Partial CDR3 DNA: TGTGCCAGCTCTGGGACAGCGGAACACCGGGAG.

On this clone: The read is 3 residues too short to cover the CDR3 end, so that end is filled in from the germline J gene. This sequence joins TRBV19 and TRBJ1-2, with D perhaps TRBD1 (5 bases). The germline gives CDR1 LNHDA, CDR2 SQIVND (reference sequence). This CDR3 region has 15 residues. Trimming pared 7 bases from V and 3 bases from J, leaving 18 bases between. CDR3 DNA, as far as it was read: TGTGCCAGTAAGTCGGGAGGGGAAACCCACTATGGC. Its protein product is CASKSGGETHYG. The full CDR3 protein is CASKSGGETHYGYTF.

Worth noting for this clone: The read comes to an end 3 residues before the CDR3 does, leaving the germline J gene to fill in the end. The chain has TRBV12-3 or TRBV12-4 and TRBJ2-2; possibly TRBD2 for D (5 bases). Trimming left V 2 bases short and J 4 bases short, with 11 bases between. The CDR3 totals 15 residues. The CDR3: CASSLKGRGTGELFF. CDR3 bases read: TGTGCCAGCAGTTTAAAGGGTCGGGGCACCGGGGAG.

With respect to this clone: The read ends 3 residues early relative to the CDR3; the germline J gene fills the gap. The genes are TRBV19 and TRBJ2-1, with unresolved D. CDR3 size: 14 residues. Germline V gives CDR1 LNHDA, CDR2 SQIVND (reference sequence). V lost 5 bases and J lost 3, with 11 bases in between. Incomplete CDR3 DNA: TGTGCCAGTAGTCTCAGATATGACTACAATGAG. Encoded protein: CASSLRYDYNE. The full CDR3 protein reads CASSLRYDYNEQFF.

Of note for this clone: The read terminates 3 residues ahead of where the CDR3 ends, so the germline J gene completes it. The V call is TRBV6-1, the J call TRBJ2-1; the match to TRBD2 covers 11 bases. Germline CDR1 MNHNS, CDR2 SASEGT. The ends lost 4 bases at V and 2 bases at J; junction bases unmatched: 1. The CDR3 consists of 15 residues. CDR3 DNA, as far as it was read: TGTGCCAGCAGTGGTAGCGGGGGGGCCTACAATGAG. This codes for CASSGSGGAYNE. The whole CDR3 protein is CASSGSGGAYNEQFF.

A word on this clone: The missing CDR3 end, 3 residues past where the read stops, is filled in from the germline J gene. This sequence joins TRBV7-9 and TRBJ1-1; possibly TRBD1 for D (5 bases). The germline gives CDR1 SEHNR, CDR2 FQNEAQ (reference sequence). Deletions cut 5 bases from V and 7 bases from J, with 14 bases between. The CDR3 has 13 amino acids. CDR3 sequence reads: CASSLGGVSEAFF. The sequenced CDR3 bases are TGTGCCAGCAGCCTCGGGGGGGTTAGTGAA.